The 6 T cell receptor beta chains given below trace back to one sample, sequenced in a study of shared clonotypes between healthy human individuals. Libraries were prepared by immunoSEQ multiplex PCR; TCRdb keeps only in-frame clonotypes and omits some of them. This table holds around 1,100,000 clones, 70% to 85% found once. Sequenced material: memory CD4+ T cells from PBMCs. Subset here: CD45RA-negative fraction. The receptors come from a man between 18 and 29 years old in good health. Some clones in this sample may be carry-over from other donors' samples.

The V and J genes are TRBV7-3 and TRBJ2-2, with 13 bases identical to TRBD2. Germline CDR1 is SGHTA and CDR2 is FQGTGA. The ends lost 5 bases at V and 3 bases at J; junction bases unmatched: 3. The CDR3 is 16 residues long. The CDR3 bases are TGTGCCAGCAGCCTTGGACTAGCGGGAGACACCGGGGAGCTGTTTTTT. Translation: CASSLGLAGDTGELFF.

The chain recombines TRBV5-4 with TRBJ1-3; 8 bases are shared with TRBD1. CDR3 length: 14 residues. Trimming removed 7 bases from V and 3 bases from J; junction bases left unmatched: 6. Germline CDR1 is SGHNT and CDR2 is YYREEE (reference sequence). The chain's CDR3 is CASARGPSGNTIYF. In DNA form, the CDR3 reads TGTGCCAGCGCCAGGGGGCCGAGTGGAAACACCATATATTTT.

This chain uses TRBV7-2 with TRBJ1-1; no firm D call. The CDR3 extends over 15 amino acids. V was pared by 1 base and J by 3 bases, with 12 bases between. The V gene's germline CDR1 is SGHTA and CDR2 FQGNSA. This CDR3 reads CASSLGFVGYTEAFF. The CDR3 DNA reads as TGTGCCAGCAGCTTAGGGTTCGTAGGGTACACTGAAGCTTTCTTT.

This sequence joins TRBV28 and TRBJ2-5; no definite D call. Germline assignment: CDR1 MDHEN and CDR2 SYDVKM. The CDR3 is 10 residues long. V lost 4 bases, J lost 5 bases, and 2 bases lay in between. CDR3 amino acids: CASSYETQYF. The CDR3 region has the DNA TGTGCCAGCAGTTACGAGACCCAGTACTTC.

This clone has only one observation. V is TRBV5-1 and J is TRBJ2-2; D is unclear. V lost 0 bases to trimming and J lost 4 bases, with 7 bases between them. The CDR3 runs 14 residues. Germline V gene sequence: CDR1 SGHRS, CDR2 YFSETQ. The CDR3 sequence: CASSLALGTGELFF. In DNA, the CDR3 is TGCGCCAGCAGCTTGGCCCTGGGCACCGGGGAGCTGTTTTTT.

V gene TRBV6-1 combines with J gene TRBJ2-1; D is perhaps TRBD2 (5 bases). Trimming pared 6 bases from V and 4 bases from J, leaving 10 bases between. The CDR3 length is 13 residues. Looked up from germline, CDR1 is MNHNS and CDR2 is SASEGT. In DNA form, the CDR3 reads TGTGCCAGCAGGGAGGCCCCGTACAATGAGCAGTTCTTC. It yields the protein CASREAPYNEQFF.